These T cell receptor beta chains were read from a single sample in a study of cytomegalovirus exposure and HLA in healthy donors. The assay was immunoSEQ multiplex PCR, and TCRdb's table has in-frame clones only and misses some. The sample's table shows 150,000 to 200,000 clones. Sample: PBMCs. The receptors here all came from a woman aged 55-70 years in good health and CMV-seronegative. CDR3s include the opening cysteine and the closing phenylalanine or tryptophan. The D gene is left open where the match is weak.

TRBJ2-7	.	TRBV6-5	CASSYSTGPKNYEQYF	TGTGCCAGCAGTTATTCCACAGGACCGAAGAACTACGAGCAGTACTTC
TRBJ2-7	.	TRBV13	CASSSRGLQVPSYEQYF	TGTGCCAGCAGCTCCCGAGGCTTACAGGTTCCTTCCTACGAGCAGTACTTC
TRBJ2-7	TRBD2	TRBV5-1	CASSLTSGGSYEQYF	TGCGCCAGCAGCTTGACTAGCGGGGGGTCTTACGAGCAGTACTTC
TRBJ2-2	.	TRBV7-3	CASSLILGSGTGELFF	TGTGCCAGCAGCTTAATTCTGGGTTCGGGCACCGGGGAGCTGTTTTTT
TRBJ1-2	.	TRBV5-6	CASSLPQGYGYTF	TGTGCCAGCAGCTTGCCCCAGGGGTATGGCTACACCTTC
TRBJ1-5	TRBD1	TRBV27	CASSLLGDRGMHF	TGTGCCAGCAGTTTACTCGGGGACAGGGGGATGCATTTT
TRBJ1-6	.	TRBV5-4	CASSPGTTGSYNSPLHF	TGTGCCAGCAGCCCTGGGACAACCGGCTCCTATAATTCACCCCTCCACTTT
TRBJ2-1	TRBD2	TRBV5-5	CASSILAGGLNEQFF	TGTGCCAGCAGCATACTAGCGGGAGGGTTGAATGAGCAGTTCTTC
TRBJ1-4	.	TRBV10-3	CAISGGTHQNEKLFF	TGTGCCATCAGTGGAGGGACACATCAGAATGAAAAACTGTTTTTT
TRBJ1-6	TRBD1	TRBV11-2	CASSHDRERPLHF	TGTGCCAGCAGCCACGACAGGGAGAGGCCCCTCCACTTT
TRBJ2-7	TRBD1	TRBV7-9	CASSSSGTGTREQYF	TGTGCCAGCAGCTCATCCGGGACAGGGACGAGGGAGCAGTACTTC
TRBJ1-3	.	TRBV6-1	CASSLGDYSGNTIYF	TGTGCCAGCAGCTTAGGGGACTACTCTGGAAACACCATATATTTT
TRBJ1-2	TRBD1	TRBV9	CASSVGTGEKFNGYTF	TGTGCCAGCAGCGTAGGGACAGGGGAAAAATTTAATGGCTACACCTTC
TRBJ1-2	.	TRBV6-5	CASSYSDRSGGYTF	TGTGCCAGCAGTTACTCGGACAGATCCGGGGGCTACACCTTC
TRBJ2-1	TRBD1	TRBV10-3	CAISEADRGSYNEQFF	TGTGCCATCAGTGAGGCTGACAGGGGCTCGTACAATGAGCAGTTCTTC
TRBJ1-4	TRBD1	TRBV5-1	CASSRTGRYEKLFF	TGCGCCAGCAGCCGGACAGGGAGATATGAAAAACTGTTTTTT
TRBJ1-2	TRBD1	TRBV7-6	CASSPDRALGGYTF	TGTGCCAGCAGCCCCGACAGGGCCTTAGGAGGCTACACCTTC
TRBJ1-1	.	TRBV19	CASSMIRALRDTEAFF	TGTGCCAGTAGTATGATCAGGGCTCTAAGGGACACTGAAGCTTTCTTT